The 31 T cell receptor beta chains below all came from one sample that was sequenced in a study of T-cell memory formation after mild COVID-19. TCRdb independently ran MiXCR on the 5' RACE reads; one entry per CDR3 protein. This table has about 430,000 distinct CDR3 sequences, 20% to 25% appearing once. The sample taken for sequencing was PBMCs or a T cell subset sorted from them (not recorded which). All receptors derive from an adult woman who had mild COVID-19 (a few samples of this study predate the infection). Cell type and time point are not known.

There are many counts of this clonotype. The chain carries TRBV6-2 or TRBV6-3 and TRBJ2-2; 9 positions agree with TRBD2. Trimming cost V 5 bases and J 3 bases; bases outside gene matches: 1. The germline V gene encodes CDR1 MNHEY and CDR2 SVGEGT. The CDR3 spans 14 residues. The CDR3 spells CASSRTSDTGELFF. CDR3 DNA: TGTGCCAGCAGTAGGACTAGCGACACCGGGGAGCTGTTTTTT.

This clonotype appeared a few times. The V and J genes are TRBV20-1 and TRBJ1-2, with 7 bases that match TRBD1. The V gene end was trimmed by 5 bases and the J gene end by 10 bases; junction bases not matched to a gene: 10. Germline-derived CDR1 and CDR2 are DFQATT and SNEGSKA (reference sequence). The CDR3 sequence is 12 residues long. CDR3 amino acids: CSAQTGEGLYTF. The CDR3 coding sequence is TGCAGTGCTCAAACAGGGGAAGGGCTCTACACCTTC.

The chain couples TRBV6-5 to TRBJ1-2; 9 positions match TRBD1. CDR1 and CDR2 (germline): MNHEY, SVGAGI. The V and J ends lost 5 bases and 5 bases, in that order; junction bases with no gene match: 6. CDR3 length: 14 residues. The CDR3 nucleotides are TGTGCCAGCAGTCGTGGGACAGGGCATTATGGCTACACCTTC. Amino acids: CASSRGTGHYGYTF.

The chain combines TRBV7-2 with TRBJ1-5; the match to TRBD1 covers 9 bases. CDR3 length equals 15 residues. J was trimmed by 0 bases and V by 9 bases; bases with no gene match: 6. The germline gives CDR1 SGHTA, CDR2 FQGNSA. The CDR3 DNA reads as TGTGCCAGTCCGCGGGACAGGGATAGCAATCAGCCCCAGCATTTT. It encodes CASPRDRDSNQPQHF.

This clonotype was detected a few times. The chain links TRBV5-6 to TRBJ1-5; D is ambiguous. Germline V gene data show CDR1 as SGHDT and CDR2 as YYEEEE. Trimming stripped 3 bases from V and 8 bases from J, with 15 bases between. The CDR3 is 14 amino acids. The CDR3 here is CASSSRSMGEPQHF. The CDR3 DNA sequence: TGTGCCAGCAGCTCCCGGTCGATGGGTGAGCCCCAGCATTTT.

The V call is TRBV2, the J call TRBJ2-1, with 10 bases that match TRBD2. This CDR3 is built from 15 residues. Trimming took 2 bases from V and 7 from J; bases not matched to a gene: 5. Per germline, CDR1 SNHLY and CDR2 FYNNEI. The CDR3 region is CASSEKAGGENEQFF. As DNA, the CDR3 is TGTGCCAGCAGTGAAAAAGCGGGAGGGGAAAATGAGCAGTTCTTC.

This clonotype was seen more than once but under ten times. The CDR3 spells CASSFSLVVDTQYF. CDR3 nucleotide sequence: TGCGCCAGCAGCTTTTCTCTGGTGGTGGATACGCAGTATTTT. The chain recombines TRBV5-1 with TRBJ2-3; D uncertain. The length of the CDR3 is 14 residues. Trimming cost V 2 bases and J 6 bases, with 13 bases left between them. Germline CDR1 is SGHRS and CDR2 is YFSETQ.

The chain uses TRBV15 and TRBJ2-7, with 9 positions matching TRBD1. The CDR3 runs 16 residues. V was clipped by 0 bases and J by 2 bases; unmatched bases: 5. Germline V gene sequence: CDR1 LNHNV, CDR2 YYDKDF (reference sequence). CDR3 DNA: TGTGCCACCAGCAGAGATCGAGGGACAGGGACCTACGAGCAGTACTTC. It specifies CATSRDRGTGTYEQYF.

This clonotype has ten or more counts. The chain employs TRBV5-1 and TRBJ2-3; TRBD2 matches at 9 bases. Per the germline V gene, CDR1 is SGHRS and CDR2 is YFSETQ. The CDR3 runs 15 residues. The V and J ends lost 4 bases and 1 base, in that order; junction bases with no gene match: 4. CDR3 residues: CASSPERGGTDTQYF. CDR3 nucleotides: TGCGCCAGCAGCCCAGAGCGGGGGGGCACAGATACGCAGTATTTT. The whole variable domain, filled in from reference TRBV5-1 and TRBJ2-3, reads KAGVTQTPRYLIKTRGQQVTLSCSPISGHRSVSWYQQTPGQGLQFLFEYFSETQRNKGNFPGRFSGRQFSNSRSEMNVSTLELGDSALYLCASSPERGGTDTQYFGPGTRLTVL.

This chain's CDR3 is CASSLSLSGNTIYF. In nucleotides, the CDR3 is TGTGCCAGCAGTTTAAGCCTCTCTGGAAACACCATATATTTT. The genes are TRBV12-3 or TRBV12-4 and TRBJ1-3, with D hard to call. This CDR3 has 14 residues. Trimming removed 2 bases at V and 0 bases at J, with 5 bases between.

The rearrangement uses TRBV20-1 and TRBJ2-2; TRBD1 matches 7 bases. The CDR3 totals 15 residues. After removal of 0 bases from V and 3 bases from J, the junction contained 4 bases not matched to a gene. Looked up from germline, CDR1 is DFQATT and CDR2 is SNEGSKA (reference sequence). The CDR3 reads CSARDQQGYTGELFF. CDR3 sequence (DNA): TGCAGTGCTAGAGATCAACAGGGGTACACCGGGGAGCTGTTTTTT.

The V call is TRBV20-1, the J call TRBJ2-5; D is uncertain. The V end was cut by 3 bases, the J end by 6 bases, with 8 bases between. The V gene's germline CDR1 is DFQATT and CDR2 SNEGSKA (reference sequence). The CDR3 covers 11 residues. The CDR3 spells CSASFGQTQYF. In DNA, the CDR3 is TGCAGTGCTAGCTTTGGACAGACCCAGTACTTC.

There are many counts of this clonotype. The CDR3 spells CASSFPDRSHYGYTF. The CDR3, as DNA: TGTGCCAGCAGTTTCCCAGACAGAAGTCACTATGGCTACACCTTC. V is TRBV28 and J is TRBJ1-2, with D possibly matching TRBD1 (5 bases). V was trimmed by 3 bases and J by 3 bases, leaving 14 bases between them. In germline, CDR1 is MDHEN, CDR2 SYDVKM. This CDR3 region has 15 residues.

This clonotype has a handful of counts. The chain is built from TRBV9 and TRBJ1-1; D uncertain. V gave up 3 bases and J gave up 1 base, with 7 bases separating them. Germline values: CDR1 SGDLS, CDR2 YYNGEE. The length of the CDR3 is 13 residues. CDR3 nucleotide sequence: TGTGCCAGCAGCGAATCGGGGAACACTGAAGCTTTCTTT. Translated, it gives CASSESGNTEAFF.

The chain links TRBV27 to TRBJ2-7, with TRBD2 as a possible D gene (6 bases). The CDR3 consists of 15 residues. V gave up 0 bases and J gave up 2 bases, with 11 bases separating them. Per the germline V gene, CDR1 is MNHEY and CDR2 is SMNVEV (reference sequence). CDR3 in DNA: TGTGCCAGCAGTTTATCGATCGGGGGTACCTACGAGCAGTACTTC. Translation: CASSLSIGGTYEQYF.

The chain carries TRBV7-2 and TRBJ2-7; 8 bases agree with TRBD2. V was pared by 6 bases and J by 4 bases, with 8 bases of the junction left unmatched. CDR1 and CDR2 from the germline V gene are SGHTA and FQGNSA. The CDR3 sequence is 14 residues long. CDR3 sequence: CASRIPGRAYEQYF. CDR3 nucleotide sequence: TGTGCCAGCAGGATCCCCGGGAGGGCTTACGAGCAGTACTTC.

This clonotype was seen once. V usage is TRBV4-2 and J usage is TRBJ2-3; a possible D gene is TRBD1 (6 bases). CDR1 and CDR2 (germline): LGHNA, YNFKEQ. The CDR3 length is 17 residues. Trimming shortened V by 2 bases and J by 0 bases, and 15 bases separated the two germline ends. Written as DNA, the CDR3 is TGTGCCAGCAGCCAACAAACAGGGACCCATAGCACAGATACGCAGTATTTT. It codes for CASSQQTGTHSTDTQYF.

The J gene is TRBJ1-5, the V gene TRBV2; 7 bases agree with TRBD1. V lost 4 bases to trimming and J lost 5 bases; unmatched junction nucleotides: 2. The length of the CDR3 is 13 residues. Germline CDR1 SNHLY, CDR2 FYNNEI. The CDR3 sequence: CASSVDRHQPQHF. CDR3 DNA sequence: TGTGCCAGCAGTGTGGACAGGCATCAGCCCCAGCATTTT.

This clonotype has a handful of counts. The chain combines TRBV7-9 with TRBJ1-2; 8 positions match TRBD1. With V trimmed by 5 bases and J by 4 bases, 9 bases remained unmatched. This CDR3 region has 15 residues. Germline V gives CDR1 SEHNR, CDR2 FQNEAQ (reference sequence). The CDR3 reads CASSPRDRTVYGYTF. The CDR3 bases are TGTGCCAGCAGCCCCCGGGACAGGACCGTCTATGGCTACACCTTC.

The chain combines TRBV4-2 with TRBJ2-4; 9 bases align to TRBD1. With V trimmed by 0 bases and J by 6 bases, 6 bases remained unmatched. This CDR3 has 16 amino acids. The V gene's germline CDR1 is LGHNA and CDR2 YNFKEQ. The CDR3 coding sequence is TGTGCCAGCAGCCAAGACTGGGACAGGGAGGGAAACATTCAGTACTTC. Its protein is CASSQDWDREGNIQYF.

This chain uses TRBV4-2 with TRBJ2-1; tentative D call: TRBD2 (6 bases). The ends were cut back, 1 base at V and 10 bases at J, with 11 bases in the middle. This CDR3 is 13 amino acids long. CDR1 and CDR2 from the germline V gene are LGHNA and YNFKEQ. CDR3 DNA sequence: TGTGCCAGCAGCCAAGTACGGGAGAGGGAGCAGTTCTTC. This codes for CASSQVREREQFF.

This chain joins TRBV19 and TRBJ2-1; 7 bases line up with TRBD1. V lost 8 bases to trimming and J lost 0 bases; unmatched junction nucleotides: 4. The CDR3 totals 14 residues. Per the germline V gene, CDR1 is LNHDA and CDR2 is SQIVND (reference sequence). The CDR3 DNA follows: TGTGCCAGTGTCCGGGACAGCTCCTACAATGAGCAGTTCTTC. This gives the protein CASVRDSSYNEQFF.

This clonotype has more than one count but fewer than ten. This CDR3 is CASRRASSYEQYF. Written as DNA, the CDR3 is TGTGCCAGTCGGCGGGCCAGCTCCTACGAGCAGTACTTC. The chain joins TRBV19 to TRBJ2-7, with D perhaps matching TRBD2 (5 bases). This CDR3 has 13 residues. Trimming stripped 8 bases from V and 0 bases from J, with 11 bases between. Germline V gene sequence: CDR1 LNHDA, CDR2 SQIVND (reference sequence).

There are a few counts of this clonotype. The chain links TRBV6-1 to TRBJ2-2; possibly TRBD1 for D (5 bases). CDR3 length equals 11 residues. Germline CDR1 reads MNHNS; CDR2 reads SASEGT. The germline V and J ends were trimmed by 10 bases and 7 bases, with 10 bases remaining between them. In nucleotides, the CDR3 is TGTGCCACCAGGGTGAACGGGGAGCTGTTTTTT. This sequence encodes CATRVNGELFF.

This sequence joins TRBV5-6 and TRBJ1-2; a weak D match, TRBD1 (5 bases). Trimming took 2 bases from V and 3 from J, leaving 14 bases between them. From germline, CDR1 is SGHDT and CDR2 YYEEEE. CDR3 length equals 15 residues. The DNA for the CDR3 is TGTGCCAGCAGCTTCCCCCGGGGGTCTCACTATGGCTACACCTTC. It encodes CASSFPRGSHYGYTF. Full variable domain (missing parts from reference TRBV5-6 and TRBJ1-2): DAGVTQSPTHLIKTRGQQVTLRCSPKSGHDTVSWYQQALGQGPQFIFQYYEEEERQRGNFPDRFSGHQFPNYSSELNVNALLLGDSALYLCASSFPRGSHYGYTFGSGTRLTVV.

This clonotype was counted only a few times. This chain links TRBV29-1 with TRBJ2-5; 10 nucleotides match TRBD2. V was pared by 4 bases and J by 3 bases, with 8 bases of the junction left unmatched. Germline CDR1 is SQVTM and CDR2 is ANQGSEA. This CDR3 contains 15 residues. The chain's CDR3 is CSVVRSGGPKETQYF. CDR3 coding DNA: TGCAGCGTTGTTCGTAGCGGGGGGCCTAAAGAGACCCAGTACTTC.

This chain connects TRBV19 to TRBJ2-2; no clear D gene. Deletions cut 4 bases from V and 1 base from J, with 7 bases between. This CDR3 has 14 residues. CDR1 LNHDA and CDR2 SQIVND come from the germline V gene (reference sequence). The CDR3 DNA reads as TGTGCCAGTAGTAATCAAAGGAACACCGGGGAGCTGTTTTTT. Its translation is CASSNQRNTGELFF.

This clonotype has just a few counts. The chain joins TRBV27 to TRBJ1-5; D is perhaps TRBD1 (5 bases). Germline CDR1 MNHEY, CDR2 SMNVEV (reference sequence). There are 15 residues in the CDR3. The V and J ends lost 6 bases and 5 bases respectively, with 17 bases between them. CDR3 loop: CASRRSGSLYQPQHF. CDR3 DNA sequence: TGTGCCAGCAGGAGGTCAGGGTCCCTTTATCAGCCCCAGCATTTT.

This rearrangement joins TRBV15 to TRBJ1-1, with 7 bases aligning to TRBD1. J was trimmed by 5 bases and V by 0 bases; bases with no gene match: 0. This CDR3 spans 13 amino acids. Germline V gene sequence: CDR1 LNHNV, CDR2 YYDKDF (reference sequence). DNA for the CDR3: TGTGCCACCAGCAGAGACAGGGGGACTGAAGCTTTCTTT. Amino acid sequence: CATSRDRGTEAFF.

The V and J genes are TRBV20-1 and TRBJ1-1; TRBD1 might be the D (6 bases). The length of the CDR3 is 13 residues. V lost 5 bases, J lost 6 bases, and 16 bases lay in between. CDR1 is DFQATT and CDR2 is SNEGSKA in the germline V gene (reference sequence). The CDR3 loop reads CSASPGARAEAFF. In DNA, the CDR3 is TGCAGTGCTTCACCGGGGGCCAGAGCTGAAGCTTTCTTT.

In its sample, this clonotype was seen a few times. The CDR3 sequence is CAIRFGTGGTYEQYF. The CDR3, as DNA: TGTGCCATCAGATTCGGGACAGGGGGTACCTACGAGCAGTACTTC. The chain joins TRBV10-3 to TRBJ2-7; TRBD1 agrees at 11 bases. This CDR3 has 15 amino acids. V trimming: 6 bases; J trimming: 2 bases; junction bases outside the gene matches: 6. The germline V gene encodes CDR1 ENHRY and CDR2 SYGVKD.